Shown below are 20 T cell receptor beta chains from a single sample sequenced in a study of cytomegalovirus exposure and HLA in healthy donors. The repertoire was sequenced with immunoSEQ multiplex PCR; TCRdb's copy has only in-frame clones and lacks some. The top ten hold approximately 12% of the sample, which has approximately 270,000 clones, more than 75% seen once. The source material was PBMCs. Receptors were obtained from a young man in good health and CMV-seropositive.

The CDR3 region has the DNA TGTGCCAGCAGTGTCGATGCGGGGGGAATTGCTGAAGCTTTCTTT. Protein product: CASSVDAGGIAEAFF. J is TRBJ1-1 and V is TRBV2, with D possibly TRBD1 on 5 matching bases. The germline gives CDR1 SNHLY, CDR2 FYNNEI. The CDR3 has 15 residues. V lost 4 bases and J lost 6, with 18 bases in between.

This clone has a single count. V and J are TRBV6-1 and TRBJ2-1; 8 bases are a match to TRBD1. J gave up 4 bases and V 8 bases, and 7 bases lay outside the gene matches. The V gene's germline CDR1 is MNHNS and CDR2 SASEGT. The CDR3 runs 14 residues. The CDR3 is CASQPQGEYNEQFF. The CDR3 DNA reads TGTGCCAGCCAACCACAGGGGGAGTACAATGAGCAGTTCTTC.

The chain combines TRBV4-1 with TRBJ1-1, with D possibly TRBD1 on 5 matching bases. From germline, CDR1 is MGHRA and CDR2 YSYEKL. V lost 1 base to trimming and J lost 8 bases, with 8 bases between them. This CDR3 contains 12 residues. In nucleotides, the CDR3 is TGCGCCAGCAGCCAAGGGACACAAGAAGCTTTCTTT. This sequence encodes CASSQGTQEAFF.

CDR3 DNA sequence: TGTGCCAGCAGCTTAGGTAGCGGGATTTACAATGAGCAGTTCTTC. Its translation is CASSLGSGIYNEQFF. This rearrangement joins TRBV11-3 to TRBJ2-1; 8 bases align to TRBD2. The CDR3 runs to 15 residues. Unmatched junction bases numbered 3, after V lost 1 base and J lost 4 bases. CDR1 and CDR2 (germline): SGHNT, YENEEA.

J is TRBJ1-1 and V is TRBV5-6; the D is unclear. Germline V lookup: CDR1 SGHDT, CDR2 YYEEEE. V dropped 4 bases and J dropped 0 bases, with 13 bases sitting between them. The CDR3 runs to 15 residues. CDR3 protein: CASSLIAALNTEAFF. The DNA of the CDR3 is TGTGCCAGCAGCCTGATTGCAGCCTTGAACACTGAAGCTTTCTTT.

The V and J genes are TRBV2 and TRBJ1-1; D is uncertain. Germline-derived CDR1 and CDR2 are SNHLY and FYNNEI. V lost 8 bases to trimming and J lost 4 bases, with 14 bases between them. CDR3 length equals 13 residues. In DNA form, the CDR3 reads TGTGCCAGCCTTATCGAGGGTACCACTGAAGCTTTCTTT. Amino acids: CASLIEGTTEAFF.

J is TRBJ2-7 and V is TRBV4-3; perhaps TRBD2 as D (5 bases). The CDR3 consists of 18 residues. The V and J ends lost 0 bases and 2 bases respectively, with 20 bases between them. Germline V gives CDR1 LGHNA, CDR2 YSLEER. The CDR3 spells CASSQEFSIGLLTYEQYF. CDR3 nucleotides: TGCGCCAGCAGCCAAGAATTCTCCATAGGACTGCTAACCTACGAGCAGTACTTC.

V and J are TRBV6-6 and TRBJ2-3; D call uncertain. CDR1 is MNHNY and CDR2 is SVGAGI in the germline V gene (reference sequence). Trimming removed 4 bases from V and 4 bases from J, with 6 bases in between. CDR3 length: 12 residues. CDR3 in DNA: TGTGCCAGCAGTTCAAGAGCAGATACGCAGTATTTT. Protein product: CASSSRADTQYF.

The chain carries TRBV6-1 and TRBJ2-7; 7 nucleotides match TRBD2. The germline gives CDR1 MNHNS, CDR2 SASEGT. This CDR3 has 14 amino acids. V trimming: 5 bases; J trimming: 4 bases; junction bases outside the gene matches: 8. CDR3 sequence (DNA): TGTGCCAGCAGTCCGGCTAGCGGTTTTTACGAGCAGTACTTC. Its protein product is CASSPASGFYEQYF.

The J gene is TRBJ1-1, the V gene TRBV6-5; D is unresolved. The CDR3 has 12 residues. V was trimmed by 2 bases and J by 9 bases, leaving 10 bases between them. Germline-derived CDR1 and CDR2 are MNHEY and SVGAGI. The CDR3 nucleotides read TGTGCCAGCAGTTACGCCGACAAAAAAGCTTTCTTT. Residues: CASSYADKKAFF.

The chain couples TRBV2 to TRBJ2-7, with TRBD1 matching 8 bases. The germline CDR1 and CDR2 sequences are SNHLY and FYNNEI. V shed 2 bases, J shed 1 base, and the junction held 4 bases outside the gene matches. This CDR3 is built from 15 residues. CDR3 DNA sequence: TGTGCCAGCAGTGAAATGGGACAGGCTTCCTACGAGCAGTACTTC. Its protein product is CASSEMGQASYEQYF.

This chain links TRBV7-6 with TRBJ2-1; 11 positions agree with TRBD1. J was trimmed by 7 bases and V by 8 bases; bases with no gene match: 13. There are 16 residues in the CDR3. The germline V gene encodes CDR1 SGHVS and CDR2 FNYEAQ. Here the CDR3 DNA reads TGTGCCAGCCAATTAGTGGGGACAGGGGGAGGGAATGAGCAGTTCTTC. Its protein is CASQLVGTGGGNEQFF.

The chain joins TRBV28 to TRBJ2-1; 9 bases align to TRBD1. With 7 bases clipped from V and 3 bases from J, the junction kept 7 bases outside the gene matches. There are 15 residues in the CDR3. Looked up from germline, CDR1 is MDHEN and CDR2 is SYDVKM. CDR3: CASTSGDRVYNEQFF. CDR3 DNA: TGTGCCAGCACCTCAGGGGACAGGGTCTACAATGAGCAGTTCTTC.

V and J are TRBV7-9 and TRBJ2-5; 8 positions agree with TRBD2. V was pared by 5 bases and J by 7 bases, with 15 bases of the junction left unmatched. There are 16 residues in the CDR3. The V gene's germline CDR1 is SEHNR and CDR2 FQNEAQ (reference sequence). The CDR3 loop is CASSPRSGRGIVTQYF. The CDR3 DNA sequence: TGTGCCAGCAGCCCCCGGAGCGGGAGAGGGATTGTGACCCAGTACTTC.

The genes are TRBV4-2 and TRBJ2-1; the D gene is possibly TRBD2 (6 bases). Germline CDR1 is LGHNA and CDR2 is YNFKEQ. The CDR3 covers 15 residues. The ends were cut back, 6 bases at V and 4 bases at J, with 16 bases in the middle. Here the CDR3 reads CASSFPGLDYNEQFF. In DNA, the CDR3 is TGTGCCAGCAGTTTCCCGGGACTGGATTACAATGAGCAGTTCTTC.

In its sample, this clone was seen a few times. V is TRBV27 and J is TRBJ1-2, with D perhaps TRBD1 (5 bases). Germline V lookup: CDR1 MNHEY, CDR2 SMNVEV (reference sequence). This CDR3 has 15 residues. Trimming shortened V by 4 bases and J by 2 bases, and 14 bases separated the two germline ends. CDR3 nucleotides: TGTGCCAGCAGTTCGGGGGGAGGGGACAACTATGGCTACACCTTC. Amino acid sequence: CASSSGGGDNYGYTF.

This clone was counted only a few times. The chain is built from TRBV2 and TRBJ2-2; 7 positions agree with TRBD1. V gave up 6 bases and J gave up 1 base; unmatched junction bases: 11. Germline V lookup: CDR1 SNHLY, CDR2 FYNNEI. The CDR3 loop spans 17 amino acids. The CDR3 protein is CASRESNRGKNTGELFF. The CDR3 coding sequence is TGTGCCAGCAGGGAGTCAAACAGGGGCAAGAACACCGGGGAGCTGTTTTTT.

The chain has TRBV13 and TRBJ1-5; no firm D call. Germline assignment: CDR1 PRHDT and CDR2 FYEKMQ (reference sequence). The CDR3 is made up of 15 amino acids. V lost 5 bases to trimming and J lost 2 bases, with 13 bases between them. For the CDR3, the DNA is TGTGCCAGCAGCGATGGGTTTAGGGGCAATCAGCCCCAGCATTTT. Translating it yields CASSDGFRGNQPQHF.

The J gene is TRBJ2-7, the V gene TRBV10-1, with TRBD2 identical over 7 bases. The CDR3 runs to 16 residues. The ends lost 9 bases at V and 0 bases at J; junction bases unmatched: 14. Germline V lookup: CDR1 WNHNN, CDR2 SYGVQD (reference sequence). The CDR3 sequence is CARYRDYTDLSYEQYF. CDR3 coding DNA: TGCGCCAGATACCGGGACTACACGGACCTCTCCTACGAGCAGTACTTC.

V and J are TRBV7-2 and TRBJ1-3; D ambiguous. V was trimmed by 5 bases and J by 8 bases, leaving 13 bases between them. CDR1 is SGHTA, CDR2 FQGNSA, per germline. This CDR3 region has 13 residues. The CDR3 DNA follows: TGTGCCAGCAGCCTCCGGACCCGAGACACCATATATTTT. Residues: CASSLRTRDTIYF.